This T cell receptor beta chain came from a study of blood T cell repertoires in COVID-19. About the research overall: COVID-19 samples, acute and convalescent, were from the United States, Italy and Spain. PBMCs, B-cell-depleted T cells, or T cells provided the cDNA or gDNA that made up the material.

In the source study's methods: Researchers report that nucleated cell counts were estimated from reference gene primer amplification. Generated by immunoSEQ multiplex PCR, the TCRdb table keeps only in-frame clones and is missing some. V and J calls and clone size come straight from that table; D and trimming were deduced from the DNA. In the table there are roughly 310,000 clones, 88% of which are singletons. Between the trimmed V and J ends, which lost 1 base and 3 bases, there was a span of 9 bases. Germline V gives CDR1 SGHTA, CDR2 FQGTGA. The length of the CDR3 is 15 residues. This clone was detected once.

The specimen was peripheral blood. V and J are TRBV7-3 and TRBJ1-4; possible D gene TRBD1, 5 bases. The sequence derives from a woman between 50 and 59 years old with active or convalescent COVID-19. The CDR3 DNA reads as TGTGCCAGCAGCTTAAACGTGGGGCCTAATGAAAAACTGTTTTTT. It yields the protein CASSLNVGPNEKLFF. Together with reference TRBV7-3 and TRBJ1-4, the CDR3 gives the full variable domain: GAGVSQTPSNKVTEKGKYVELRCDPISGHTALYWYRQSLGQGPEFLIYFQGTGAADDSGLPNDRFFAVRPEGSVSTLKIQRTERGDSAVYLCASSLNVGPNEKLFFGSGTQLSVL.